This paragraph covers one T cell receptor beta chain sequence. Unmatched junction bases numbered 9, after V lost 5 bases and J lost 7 bases. The CDR3 sequence is 15 residues long. CDR1 and CDR2 from the germline V gene are SGHTA and FQGNSA. The sample is drawn from a study of blood T cell repertoires in COVID-19. The overall study: COVID-19 samples from acute and convalescent phases originated in the United States, Italy and Spain.

In the source study's methods: By means of reference gene primer amplification, nucleated cell counts were estimated. Here immunoSEQ multiplex PCR was the method, and the copy in TCRdb shows in-frame clones only, minus some. V and J calls and clone size are as listed in that table; D and trimming were resolved from the DNA. The repertoire includes over 200,000 clones, more than 70% of them detected once, and 0.99% sits in the top ten. The receptor was derived from a woman between 40 and 50 years old who had recovered from COVID-19. The sample taken for sequencing was peripheral blood. The rearrangement joins TRBV7-2 to TRBJ1-5, with TRBD1 identical over 9 bases. CDR3 nucleotides: TGTGCCAGCAGCCCCGCCCGGACAGGGGCGCAGCCCCAGCATTTT. This gives the protein CASSPARTGAQPQHF.